This TCR beta chain was profiled in a study of shared clonotypes between healthy human individuals. Looking at the study overall: There were three CD4 naive, three CD4 memory, two CD8 naive and one CD8 memory plates per donor. Findings and caveats of the study: Rarefaction curves obtained for sorted subsets showed sequencing incomplete despite large depth. Shared across four donors were around 5% of the naive CD4 clonotypes.

With regard to this clone: Its antigen is unidentified.

This CDR3 is built from 14 residues. Trimming left V 5 bases short and J 2 bases short, with 12 bases between. Germline assignment: CDR1 MNHEY and CDR2 SVGAGI. Naive CD8 cells lacked CD45RO and underwent positive selection for CCR7, leaving out terminally differentiated effector memory CD45RA+ cells. Running of the assay took place at deep level. Repertoires were generated with immunoSEQ multiplex PCR, while TCRdb's copy carries only in-frame clones and drops some. In the table there are about 2 million clones, roughly 95% of which are singletons. The TCR originated in a man aged 18 to 30 in good health. Source material: naive CD8+ T cells sorted from blood. The chain carries TRBV6-5 and TRBJ1-2, with D possibly matching TRBD1 (6 bases). The CDR3 here is CASSGTSENYGYTF. CDR3 DNA: TGTGCCAGCAGTGGGACATCGGAAAACTATGGCTACACCTTC.